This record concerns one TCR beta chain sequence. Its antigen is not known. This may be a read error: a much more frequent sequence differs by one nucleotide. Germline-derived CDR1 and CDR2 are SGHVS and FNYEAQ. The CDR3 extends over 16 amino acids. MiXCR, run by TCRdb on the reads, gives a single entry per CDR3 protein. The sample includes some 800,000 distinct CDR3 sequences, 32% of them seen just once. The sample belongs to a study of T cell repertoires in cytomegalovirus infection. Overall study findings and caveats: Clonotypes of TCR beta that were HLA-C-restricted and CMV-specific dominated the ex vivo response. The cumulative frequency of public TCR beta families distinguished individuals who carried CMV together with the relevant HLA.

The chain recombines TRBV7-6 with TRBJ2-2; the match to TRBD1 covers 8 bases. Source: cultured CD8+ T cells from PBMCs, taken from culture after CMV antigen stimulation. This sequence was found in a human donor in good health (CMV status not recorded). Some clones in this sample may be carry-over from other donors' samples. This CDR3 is CASSSGQGLFTEELFF. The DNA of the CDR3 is TGTGCCAGCAGCTCCGGACAGGGCCTGTTCACCGAGGAGCTGTTTTTT. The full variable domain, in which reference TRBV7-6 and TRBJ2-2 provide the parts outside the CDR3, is GAGVSQSPRYKVTKRGQDVALRCDPISGHVSLYWYRQALGQGPEFLTYFNYEAQQDKSGLPNDRFSAERPEGSISTLTIQRTEQRDSAMYRCASSSGQGLFTEELFFGEGSRLTVL.